This TCR beta chain emerged from a study of cytomegalovirus exposure and HLA in healthy donors (dated by TCRdb to about 2017). Broadly, across the study: An earlier analysis of roughly 630 of the donors reported about 250 Gb of sequence data and 120 million or so unique TCR beta sequences from 190 million or so T cells. Approximately 310 gigabases of sequencing data and around 85 million unique TCR sequences made up an early release that covered 500 to 700 HLA-typed donors. Of the roughly 400 genotyped donors, over 65% fell in the genetic ancestry cluster associated with self-reported Caucasian donors. The study was designed to test whether signatures of past pathogen exposure could be identified by cataloging public T cell receptors. The T cell repertoires of several hundred subjects were profiled by immunosequencing and related to cytomegalovirus serostatus. Along with the roughly 670-subject first cohort, a separate validation cohort of around 110 different subjects was used. The study combined high-throughput TCR immunosequencing, statistical association of individual TCRs with disease status, and machine learning to predict cytomegalovirus infection status. In a later analysis, previously published TCR beta repertoires from 670 or so donors were re-analyzed and high-resolution HLA genotyping was added so that TCR occurrence patterns could be studied. Rather than using new phenotypic data, the later analysis identified candidate immune exposures from TCR beta sequences and from how often those sequences occurred across donors. An earlier analysis of 500 to 650 of the donors applied high-throughput TCR beta sequencing to assess whether each TCR beta V gene segment acted as functional or pseudogenic. Donor age, sex, ethnicity and CMV serostatus were compiled together with the repertoire data. A later genetic analysis used genome-wide SNP genotypes for about three fifths of the 666 donors, treating that subset as a discovery cohort. All discovery cohort repertoires had been generated on a single sequencing platform. HLA typing included class I and class II loci at four-digit resolution. The number of typed donors differed by locus: about 620-640 for A, B, C, DRB1 and DQB1; roughly 510 for DQA1; 600 to 610 for DPA1; and some 470 for DPB1. Roughly five DR-DQ haplotypes were handled as single units for association and clustering because linkage in the cohort was strong. Across 300 to 500 genotyped donors of the cohort, an average of approximately 240,000 unique TCR beta nucleotide sequences per donor were sequenced, and around 19% of those sequences were non-productive.

The CDR3 has 14 amino acids, counting the end cysteine and phenylalanine. Kept here is only the CDR3 DNA, which spans 42 bases and is read in frame from base 1. Trimming costs V 3 bases and J 5 bases, and their ends lie 13 bases apart. Sequences SGHAT (CDR1) and FQNNGV (CDR2) are obtained from the germline V gene. The method was the immunoSEQ multiplex PCR assay. The multiplex PCR relied on a mix of 60 forward primers for TCR Vbeta segments and 13 reverse primers for TCR Jbeta segments. The CDR3 region of rearranged TCR beta genes was amplified from genomic DNA with a multiplex PCR assay. On the Illumina HiSeq System, the amplified TCR beta libraries were sequenced as 87-base-pair reads. In the authors' own workflow: A later analysis tallied 80 million to 95 million unique TCR beta chains across the 640 or so repertoires, and some 10 million of those chains were shared by two or more donors. Raw reads were error-corrected and collapsed into unique sequences by a nearest-neighbor algorithm in which closely related sequences were merged to remove PCR and sequencing errors. To assign V, D and J gene segments, CDR3 sequences were aligned to IMGT reference sequences. For a sequence to be retained, a match of at least six nucleotides to both a V gene segment and a J gene segment was required. A rearrangement counted as productive if the CDR3 had no stop codons and remained in frame with V and J, and every other rearrangement counted as non-productive. CDR3 was defined by IMGT convention, running from the second conserved V-encoded cysteine to the conserved J-encoded phenylalanine. The earlier analysis of 450 to 750 of the donors excluded any sequence lacking an unambiguous match to a single V gene segment. In an earlier analysis of about 590 of the donors, a V segment was called functional when productive rearrangements were above 56.7%, and segregating when the standard deviation between donors exceeded 5%. To diagnose cytomegalovirus status from the catalog of TCR beta chain sequences, a statistical classification framework was built. V and J gene assignment, in a later analysis, came from comparing TCR nucleotide sequences with IMGT/GENE-DB human TR gene sequences. A later analysis assigned CDR3 sequences and most-parsimonious VDJ recombination scenarios with the TCRdist pipeline. In a later analysis, each TCR beta chain was defined by its CDR3 amino acid sequence together with its V-gene family, and reads without a unique V-gene family were excluded. To address suspected cross-contamination and a sequencing artifact, a later analysis removed roughly 580 highly shared, low-generation-probability nucleotide sequences. A later analysis calculated a clonal expansion index for each public chain from normalized within-repertoire ranks of inferred template counts. A later analysis computed generation probabilities with a VDJ recombination model fitted to out-of-frame rearrangements, and checked the results against IGoR. Hypergeometric tests were used in a later analysis to score TCR-TCR, TCR-HLA and TCR-CMV co-occurrence, with a repertoire-size bias correction applied to the TCR pairs. False discovery rates were estimated in a later analysis by permuting HLA or CMV assignments 20 times. In a later analysis, co-occurring TCRs were grouped using DBSCAN, with TCRdist sequence similarity added in when clustering inside HLA-allele-positive subsets. Repertoires with fewer than 30,000 or more than 120,000 public chains were left out of co-occurrence clustering, as were about five repertoires with anomalous nucleotide sharing. This is the immuneACCESS table as TCRdb keeps it, with only in-frame sequences that have V and J called. A part of the clones is gone; compared with another copy, unresolved V genes explain less than half, and the rest is unexplained. That table gives V, J and clone size, and the DNA gave D and trimming. This sample gives some 160,000 clones in total; over 80% of them show up just once. Over 1.5% of the sample is taken by the ten largest.

Concerning this clone: Its cognate antigen has yet to be identified. Base quality data are lacking; no much larger clone is found one base away.

The cohort consisted of fewer than 700 healthy bone marrow donors. At the time of sampling, all cohort members were nominally healthy, though unrecorded immune exposures were likely present. The donor was CMV seronegative and belonged to the group of over 300 seronegative cohort members. A peripheral blood sample was provided by each donor, and peripheral blood mononuclear cells were used for TCR beta sequencing. Genomic DNA was extracted from the blood cell samples with the Qiagen DNeasy Blood Extraction Kit. Broad study findings and their caveats: This cohort had only TCR beta chains sequenced, and the lack of alpha or paired-chain data limited which features could be detected. In a later genetic analysis, a missense DCLRE1C variant was associated with V-gene and J-gene trimming of TCR beta chains, and the association was replicated in an independent cohort. Immune exposure information for the cohort was limited to CMV serostatus. In a later analysis, several top co-occurrence clusters were reported to appear linked to parvovirus B19, influenza, CMV and Epstein-Barr virus. When HLA alleles, especially DR and DQ, strongly co-occurred, attributing TCR associations to individual alleles was difficult. A total of roughly 160 TCR beta chains were listed by the study as associated with cytomegalovirus. The classifier was reported to diagnose cytomegalovirus status with high specificity and sensitivity in both the original and validation cohorts. The 87-base-pair reads could not distinguish some IMGT-functional V segments, including TRBV6-2 and TRBV6-3, so those segments were excluded. Across donors, most TCR sequences were observed very rarely, whereas some public TCRs were present in many individuals. About 15 rarely observed V segments, including chromosome 9 orphons, were excluded from the earlier analysis of approximately 500 of the donors because counts were too low. Presence/absence analyses assumed roughly uniform sequencing depth across donors, an assumption that may not hold. Most CMV-associated TCR beta chains appeared to be HLA-restricted in a later analysis, and the HLA associations seemed to be driven largely by CMV exposure. A further reported finding was that TCR beta sequences accurately predicted the HLA-A and HLA-B alleles for most subjects in the first cohort. In a later analysis, some 18,000 TCR beta sequences were associated with specific HLA alleles at a false discovery rate of 0.05. According to a later analysis, TCR association rates differed among HLA loci, with DRB1 alleles showing the most associated TCRs and HLA-C alleles showing the fewest. In an earlier analysis of fewer than 700 of the donors, most TCR beta V segments appeared in productive rearrangements about 87% or about 30% of the time, broadly matching IMGT annotations. Because HLA typing was missing for some donors at each locus, association tests included only the typed subset. According to a later genetic analysis, donors in an Asian-associated ancestry cluster had fewer N-insertions in productive TCRs than the roughly 670-donor mean. A cluster of highly shared sequence variants was judged likely to be a technical artifact of the sequencing pipeline. In a later analysis, HLA-associated TCR beta chains showed more clonal expansion and lower generation probabilities than non-associated chains that were equally common. A few of the identified cytomegalovirus-associated TCR beta chains were confirmed in vitro to be specific for cytomegalovirus antigens. Linkage disequilibrium might explain the correlated functional status among segregating V segments, but an unknown experimental factor could not be excluded. It was suggested by the authors that the approach could potentially be generalized to other disease states and immunological phenotypes.

The rearranged chain carries TRBV11-2 and TRBJ1-1; TRBD1 is perhaps the D gene, given 5 matching bases. Sequenced: PBMCs. The TCR was taken from a woman aged 18-29 years in good health and CMV-seronegative. CDR3 loop: CASSFRGGSTEAFF. In nucleotides, the sequence is TGTGCCAGCAGCTTTAGGGGAGGGTCGACTGAAGCTTTCTTT. The full variable domain, with segments outside the CDR3 supplied by the reference TRBV11-2 and TRBJ1-1 proteins, appears as EAGVAQSPRYKIIEKRQSVAFWCNPISGHATLYWYQQILGQGPKLLIQFQNNGVVDDSQLPKDRFSAERLKGVDSTLKIQPAKLEDSAVYLCASSFRGGSTEAFFGQGTRLTVV.